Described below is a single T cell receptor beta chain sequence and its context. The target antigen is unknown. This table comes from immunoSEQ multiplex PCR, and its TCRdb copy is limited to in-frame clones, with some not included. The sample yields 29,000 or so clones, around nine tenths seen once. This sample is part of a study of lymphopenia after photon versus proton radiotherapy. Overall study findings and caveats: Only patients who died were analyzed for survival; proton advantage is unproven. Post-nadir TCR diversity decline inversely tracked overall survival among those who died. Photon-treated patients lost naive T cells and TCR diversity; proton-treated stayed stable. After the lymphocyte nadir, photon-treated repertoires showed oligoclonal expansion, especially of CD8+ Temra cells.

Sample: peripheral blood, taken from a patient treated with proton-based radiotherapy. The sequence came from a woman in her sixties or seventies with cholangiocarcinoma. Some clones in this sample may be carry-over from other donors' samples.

The CDR3 sequence is CASRETGSEAFF. In nucleotides, the CDR3 is TGTGCCAGCAGAGAAACAGGGTCTGAAGCTTTCTTT. The J gene is TRBJ1-1, the V gene TRBV27, with D possibly TRBD1 on 6 matching bases. The CDR3 length is 12 residues. The ends were cut back, 6 bases at V and 6 bases at J, with 11 bases in the middle. CDR1 is MNHEY and CDR2 is SMNVEV in the germline V gene (reference sequence).